Here is one T cell receptor (beta chain) with its context. What antigen it recognizes has not been identified. Nothing much larger sits one base from this clone, and base qualities are not available. This entry is derived from a study of shared clonotypes between healthy human individuals (dated by TCRdb to about 2020). For context, the study as a whole: Three men and two women, aged 18 to 49 years, made up the cohort. Per donor, three plates each were used for CD4 naive and CD4 memory, two for CD8 naive, and one for CD8 memory. Blood TCR repertoires of a handful of healthy adults were deeply sequenced to estimate repertoire size and the extent of clonotype sharing between individuals. To increase sequencing depth and limit assay-specific biases, different laboratories used diverse techniques to prepare libraries and sequence TCR repertoires. Leukapheresis yielded between about 0.94 and 10 billion PBMCs per donor. Paper-wide results and their limitations: Even with the large sequencing depth, rarefaction of the sorted-subset datasets indicated that sequencing was incomplete. Only blood was sampled, and tissue TCR repertoires likely differ from those in blood. Larger estimated clonotype richness was generally found for naive subsets than for memory subsets. Pairwise subsampling indicated that sequencing depth was expected to affect the degree of clonotype sharing among donors. Compared with non-shared clonotypes, clonotypes shared by all four sorted-subset donors had higher generation probabilities. Because the study included a small number of donors, the genetic and exposure-history diversity represented was limited. About 4.5% of naive CD4, around 3.5% of naive CD8, around 2.3% of memory CD4, and more than 0.35% of memory CD8 clonotypes were shared across several donors.

CDR1 is given as SEHNR and CDR2 as FQNEAQ, both from the germline V gene (reference sequence). Relative to germline, V is 5 bases shorter and J is 5 bases shorter, with 21 bases between their ends. Its CDR3 holds 17 amino acids, cysteine through phenylalanine. CDR3 DNA is the only sequence kept; it has 51 bases, read in frame from the first base. CD8 naive samples were obtained by positive selection for CCR7 among CD45RO-negative cells, yielding a CD45RA+CCR7+ population from which TemRA cells were excluded. The donors were healthy, HIV-negative adults who had no recently reported acute infections or vaccinations. All donors were Caucasian adults living in Nashville, Tennessee, USA. Blood was collected by leukapheresis, and PBMCs were isolated by Ficoll-Histopaque density gradient centrifugation and then cryopreserved in liquid nitrogen vapor phase. Analytical flow cytometry was used to check the purity and quantity of each magnetically sorted T cell population. Genomic DNA was isolated from each sorted fraction and quantified by UV absorbance on a Nanodrop 2000c.

TCR CDR3 regions were amplified from genomic DNA by multiplex PCR using the deep immunoSEQ assay. Genomic DNA extracted from each cell subset was distributed evenly over all wells of several immunoSEQ 96-well plates, and each plate served as one replicate. For sorted subsets, each replicate PCR was loaded with about 0.2 ug genomic DNA, equivalent to roughly 30,000 T cell genomes. The purified libraries were quantified using a Qubit 3.0 fluorometer, sized with a Bioanalyzer 2100, and then quantified again using the KAPA Library Quantification kit. Every immunoSEQ 96-well plate was sequenced on a dedicated single-read 150-cycle Illumina NextSeq 550 flow cell. In the source study's methods: Because the immunoSEQ output held only junctional sequences and lacked quality scores, the filtering could not match the filtering applied to full-length reads. To assign V/J genes and CDR3, sequences were annotated against IMGT germline references using PyIR, a Python wrapper for IgBLAST v1.9. Reads were removed for weak V/J assignments (E-value above 1e-6), missing CDR3, stop codons, out-of-frame junctions, or ambiguous translated residues. V3J clonotypes were defined as sequences sharing the same inferred V gene, J gene, and CDR3 amino acid sequence. To compute the percentage overlap between repertoires, the number of shared unique clonotypes was divided by the size of the smaller repertoire. Repertoire richness was assessed with RTK rarefaction, the Chao1 estimator, and Recon v2.1 estimates of unobserved clonotypes. Generation probabilities were computed with OLGA for all TCRbeta clonotypes obtained by the gDNA method from a handful of donors. In its TCRdb copy, this immuneACCESS table keeps in-frame sequences only and misses some clones. Where compared with another copy, unresolved V genes explain less than half of these, and the others have no known cause. That table supplies the V and J calls and clone size; D and trimming were determined from the DNA. A total of about 2 million clones appear in this sample, roughly 95% of them only once. The ten largest clonotypes hold more than 0.95% of the sample.

Sequenced material: naive CD8+ T cells sorted from blood. In the paper's terms, the cell subset or site label means: CD45RA+CCR7+. The sequence was collected from a man between 18 and 35 years old in good health. Rearrangement joined TRBV7-9 to TRBJ2-2; 6 matching bases give a weak D call of TRBD2. The CDR3 sequence is CASSTSSEPVGTGELFF. The nucleotides read TGTGCCAGCAGCACCTCTAGCGAGCCCGTGGGGACCGGGGAGCTGTTTTTT.